Sequencing of this T cell receptor beta chain was carried out in a study of early T cells in non-severe SARS-CoV-2 infection. Turning to the study itself: With bulk RNA from unsorted whole blood as input, sequencing yielded unpaired chains.

Germline V gives CDR1 SGHAT, CDR2 FQNNGV. Deletions cut 4 bases from V and 1 base from J, with 13 bases between. This CDR3 region has 15 residues. There are many counts of this clonotype. Attachment of unique molecular identifiers to individual cDNA molecules was performed. TCRdb independently ran MiXCR on the 5' RACE reads; one entry per CDR3 protein. The sample includes under 30,000 distinct CDR3 sequences, roughly 5% of them seen just once. Specimen: whole blood. The chain joins TRBV11-2 to TRBJ1-2; possibly TRBD1 for D (6 bases). This TCR was recovered from an adult who was a healthcare worker with PCR-confirmed SARS-CoV-2 infection or an uninfected control (not recorded which). The CDR3 DNA follows: TGTGCCAGCAGCTCGACGACAGGAATTAACTATGGCTACACCTTC. Protein: CASSSTTGINYGYTF.